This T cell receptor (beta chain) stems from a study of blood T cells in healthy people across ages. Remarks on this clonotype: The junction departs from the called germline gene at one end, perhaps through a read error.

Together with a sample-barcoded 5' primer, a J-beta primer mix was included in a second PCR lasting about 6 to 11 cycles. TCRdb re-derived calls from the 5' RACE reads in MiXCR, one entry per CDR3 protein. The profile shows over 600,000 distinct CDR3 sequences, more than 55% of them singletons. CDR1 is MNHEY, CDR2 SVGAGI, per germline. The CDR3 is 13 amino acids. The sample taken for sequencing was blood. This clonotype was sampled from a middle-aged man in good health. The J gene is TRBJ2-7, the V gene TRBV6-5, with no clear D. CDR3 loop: CVSSYSTNYEQYF. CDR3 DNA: TGTGTCAGCAGTTACTCAACCAACTACGAGCAGTACTTC.